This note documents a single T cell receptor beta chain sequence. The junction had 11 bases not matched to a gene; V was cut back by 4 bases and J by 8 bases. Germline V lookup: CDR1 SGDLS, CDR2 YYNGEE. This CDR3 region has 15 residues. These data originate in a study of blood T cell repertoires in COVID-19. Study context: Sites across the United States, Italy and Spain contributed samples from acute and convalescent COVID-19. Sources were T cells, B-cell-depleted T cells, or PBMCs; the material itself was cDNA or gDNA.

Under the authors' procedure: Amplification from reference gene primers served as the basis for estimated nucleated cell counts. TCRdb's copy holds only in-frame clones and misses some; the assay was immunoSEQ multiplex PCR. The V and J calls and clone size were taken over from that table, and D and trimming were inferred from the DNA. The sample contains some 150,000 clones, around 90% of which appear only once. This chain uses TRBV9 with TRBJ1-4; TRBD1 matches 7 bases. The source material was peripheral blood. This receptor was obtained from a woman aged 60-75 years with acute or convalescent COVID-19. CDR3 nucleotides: TGTGCCAGCAGCACCTACAGGGGCGAGGGAGAAAAACTGTTTTTT. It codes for CASSTYRGEGEKLFF.